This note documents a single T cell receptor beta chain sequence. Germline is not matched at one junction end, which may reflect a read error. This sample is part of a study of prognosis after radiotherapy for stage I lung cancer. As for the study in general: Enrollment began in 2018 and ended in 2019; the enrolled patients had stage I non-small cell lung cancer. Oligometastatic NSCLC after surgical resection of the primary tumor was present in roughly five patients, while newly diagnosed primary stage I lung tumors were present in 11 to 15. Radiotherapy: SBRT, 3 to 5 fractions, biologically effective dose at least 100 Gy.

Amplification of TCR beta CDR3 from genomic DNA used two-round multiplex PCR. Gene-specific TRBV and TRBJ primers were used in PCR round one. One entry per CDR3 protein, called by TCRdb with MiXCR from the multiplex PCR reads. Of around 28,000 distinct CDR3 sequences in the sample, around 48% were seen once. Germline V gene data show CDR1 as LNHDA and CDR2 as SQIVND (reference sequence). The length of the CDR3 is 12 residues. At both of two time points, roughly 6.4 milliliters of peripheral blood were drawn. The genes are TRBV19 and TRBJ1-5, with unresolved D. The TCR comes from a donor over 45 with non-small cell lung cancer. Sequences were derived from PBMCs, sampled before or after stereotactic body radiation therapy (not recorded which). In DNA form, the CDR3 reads TGTGCCAGAAGCGAGCGTAATCAGCCCAAGCATTTT. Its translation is CARSERNQPKHF. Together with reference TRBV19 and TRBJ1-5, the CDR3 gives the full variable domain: DGGITQSPKYLFRKEGQNVTLSCEQNLNHDAMYWYRQDPGQGLRLIYYSQIVNDFQKGDIAEGYSVSREKKESFPLTVTSAQKNPTAFYLCARSERNQPKHFGDGTRLSIL.